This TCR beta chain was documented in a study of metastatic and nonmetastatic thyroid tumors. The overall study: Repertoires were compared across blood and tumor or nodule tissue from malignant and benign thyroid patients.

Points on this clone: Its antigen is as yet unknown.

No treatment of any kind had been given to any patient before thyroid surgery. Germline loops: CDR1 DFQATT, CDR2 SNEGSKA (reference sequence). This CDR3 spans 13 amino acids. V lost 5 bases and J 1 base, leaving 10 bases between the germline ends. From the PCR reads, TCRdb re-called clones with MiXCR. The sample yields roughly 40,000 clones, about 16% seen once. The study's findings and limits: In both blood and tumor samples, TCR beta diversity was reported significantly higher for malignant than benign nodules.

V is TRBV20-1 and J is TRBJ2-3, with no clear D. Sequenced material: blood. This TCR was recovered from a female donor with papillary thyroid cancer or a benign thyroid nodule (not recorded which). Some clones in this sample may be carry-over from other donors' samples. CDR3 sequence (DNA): TGCAGTGCTGGTCGGGTGGGCACAGATACGCAGTATTTT. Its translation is CSAGRVGTDTQYF.